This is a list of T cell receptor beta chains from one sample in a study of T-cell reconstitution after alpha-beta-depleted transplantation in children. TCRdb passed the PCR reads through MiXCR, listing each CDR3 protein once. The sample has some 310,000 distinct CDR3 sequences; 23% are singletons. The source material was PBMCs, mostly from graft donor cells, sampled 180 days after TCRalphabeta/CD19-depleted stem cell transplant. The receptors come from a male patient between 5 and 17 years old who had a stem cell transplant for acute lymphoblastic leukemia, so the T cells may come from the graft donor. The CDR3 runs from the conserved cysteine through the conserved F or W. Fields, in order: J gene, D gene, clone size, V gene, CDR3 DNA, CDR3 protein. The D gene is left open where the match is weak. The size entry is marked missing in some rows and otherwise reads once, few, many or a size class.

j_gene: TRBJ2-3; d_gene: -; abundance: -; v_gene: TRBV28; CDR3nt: TGTGCCAGCAGTTTATACACCGGGCCCCGCACAGATACGCAGTATTTT; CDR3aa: CASSLYTGPRTDTQYF
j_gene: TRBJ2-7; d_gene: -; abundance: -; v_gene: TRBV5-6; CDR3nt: TGTGCCAGCAGACGGAGGCCCATGATCATATCCTACGAGCAGTACTTC; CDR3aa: CASRRRPMIISYEQYF
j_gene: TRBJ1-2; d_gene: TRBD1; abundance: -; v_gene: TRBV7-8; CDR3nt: TGTGCCAGCATCCAACTCAGGGGGCGCAGGGGGTATGGCTACACCTTC; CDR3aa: CASIQLRGRRGYGYTF
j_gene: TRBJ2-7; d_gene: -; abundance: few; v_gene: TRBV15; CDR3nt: TGTGCCACCAACCCCCGCCCGGGACAGCGGGTCTACGAGCAGTACTTC; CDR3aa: CATNPRPGQRVYEQYF
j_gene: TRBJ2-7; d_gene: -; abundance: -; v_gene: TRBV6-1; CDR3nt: TGTGCCAGCAGTCCGGCCCATCTAACGACCTACGAGCAGTACTTC; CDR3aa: CASSPAHLTTYEQYF
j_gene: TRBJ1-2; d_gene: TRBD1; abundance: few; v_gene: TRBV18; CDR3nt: TGTGCCAGCTCATTCCGCCGACCGGGACAGGGGGAAGATCGGTATGGCTACACCTTC; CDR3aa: CASSFRRPGQGEDRYGYTF
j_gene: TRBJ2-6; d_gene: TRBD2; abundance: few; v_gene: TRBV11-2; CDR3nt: TGTGCCAGCAGCTTAAATCGATTAGCGGGAGGGCCAAACTCTGGGGCCAACGTCCTGACTTTC; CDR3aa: CASSLNRLAGGPNSGANVLTF
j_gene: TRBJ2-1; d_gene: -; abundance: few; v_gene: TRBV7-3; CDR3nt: TGTGCCAGCAGCCCCCCCGGGGCGGGCAATGAGCAGTTCTTC; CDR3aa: CASSPPGAGNEQFF
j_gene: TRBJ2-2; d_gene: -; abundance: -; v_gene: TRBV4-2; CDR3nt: TGTGCCAGCAACCAGATCACCGGGGAGCTGTTTTTT; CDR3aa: CASNQITGELFF
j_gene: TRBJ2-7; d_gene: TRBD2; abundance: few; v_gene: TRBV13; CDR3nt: TGTGCCAGCAGCTTGGAGGGAGGGCCAGCCGAGCAGTACTTC; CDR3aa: CASSLEGGPAEQYF
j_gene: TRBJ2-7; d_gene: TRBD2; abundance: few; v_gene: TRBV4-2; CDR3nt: TGTGCCAGCAGCCGGACGGGACTAGCGTACGAGCAGTACTTC; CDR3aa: CASSRTGLAYEQYF
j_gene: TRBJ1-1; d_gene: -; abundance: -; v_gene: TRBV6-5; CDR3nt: TGTGCCAGCAGTTACTCGGGACTAGGGCTCAGTAGGGGGAACACTGAAGCTTTCTTT; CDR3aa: CASSYSGLGLSRGNTEAFF
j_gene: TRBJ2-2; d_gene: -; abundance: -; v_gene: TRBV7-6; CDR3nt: TGTGCCAGCAGCTTAAAACTGGCTGGAGGGCGGGAGCTGTTTTTT; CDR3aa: CASSLKLAGGRELFF
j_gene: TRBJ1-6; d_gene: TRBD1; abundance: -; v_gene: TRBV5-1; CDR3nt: TGCGCCAGCAGCTTGGTGGCAGGGGGCAATTCACCCCTCCACTTT; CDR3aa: CASSLVAGGNSPLHF
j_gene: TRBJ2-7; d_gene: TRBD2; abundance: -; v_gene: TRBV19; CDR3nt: TGTGCCAGTAAGAGGGCTAGCGGTTCGGGCTCCTACGAGCAGTACTTC; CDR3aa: CASKRASGSGSYEQYF
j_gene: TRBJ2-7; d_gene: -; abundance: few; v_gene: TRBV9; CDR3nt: TGTGCCAGCAGCGTATCCACGGAGTGGCTAGGGGAGCAGTACTTC; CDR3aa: CASSVSTEWLGEQYF
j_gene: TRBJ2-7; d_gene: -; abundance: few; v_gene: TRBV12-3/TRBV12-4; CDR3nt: TGTGCCAGCAGCCTTAGAGACGGATCCTACGAGCAGTACTTC; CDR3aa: CASSLRDGSYEQYF
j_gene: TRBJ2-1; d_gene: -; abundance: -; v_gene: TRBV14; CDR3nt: TGTGCCAGCAGCCAGGGGGGGGGCGACAATGAGCAGTTCTTC; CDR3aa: CASSQGGGDNEQFF
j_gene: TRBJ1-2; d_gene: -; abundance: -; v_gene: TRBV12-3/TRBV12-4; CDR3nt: TGTGCCAGCAGTTCACGCAGACAGCTTATCTATGGCTACACCTTC; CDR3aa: CASSSRRQLIYGYTF
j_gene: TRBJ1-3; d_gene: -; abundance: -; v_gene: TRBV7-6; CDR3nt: TGTGCCAGCAGCTTACAACCACAGGGTTATGGAAACACCATATATTTT; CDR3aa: CASSLQPQGYGNTIYF